The 10 T cell receptor beta chains below all came from one sample that was sequenced in a study of CD8+ T cells in alopecia areata. The sample's treatment: oral pan-JAK inhibitor, 5-10 mg twice daily. cDNA prepared by RNA extraction and subsequent reverse transcription served as the template for sequencing. The protocol was immunoSEQ multiplex PCR, while the TCRdb copy is restricted to in-frame clones and leaves out a portion. The sample yields roughly 200,000 clones, 60% to 70% seen once. The input for sequencing was CD4+ T cells sorted from blood, taken at week 4, from a patient treated with tofacitinib. These receptors came from a human donor with alopecia areata.

The rearrangement joins TRBV7-9 to TRBJ2-3, with 7 bases identical to TRBD1. The ends lost 5 bases at V and 4 bases at J; junction bases unmatched: 9. Germline CDR1 reads SEHNR; CDR2 reads FQNEAQ (reference sequence). The CDR3 loop spans 15 amino acids. CDR3 sequence reads: CASSPRQGGPDTQYF. CDR3 nucleotides: TGTGCCAGCAGCCCCCGACAGGGCGGTCCAGATACGCAGTATTTT.

In its sample, this clone was seen a few times. This chain joins TRBV27 and TRBJ2-2, with D possibly matching TRBD1 (6 bases). Germline V gene lookup returns CDR1 MNHEY and CDR2 SMNVEV (reference sequence). The V end was cut by 4 bases, the J end by 2 bases, with 11 bases between. The length of the CDR3 is 15 residues. CDR3 region: CASSSGVPNTGELFF. CDR3 bases: TGTGCCAGCAGTTCAGGGGTTCCAAACACCGGGGAGCTGTTTTTT.

This chain links TRBV18 with TRBJ2-5; 12 bases agree with TRBD1. Germline-derived CDR1 and CDR2 are KGHSH and LQKENI. The CDR3 sequence is 15 residues long. After removal of 3 bases from V and 11 bases from J, the junction contained 10 bases not matched to a gene. This chain's CDR3 is CASSPPGTGGWEQYF. The CDR3, as DNA: TGTGCCAGCTCACCTCCCGGGACAGGGGGCTGGGAGCAGTACTTC.

The V call is TRBV5-1, the J call TRBJ2-1; TRBD1 might be the D (5 bases). Germline V gene lookup returns CDR1 SGHRS and CDR2 YFSETQ. Trimming removed 0 bases at V and 4 bases at J, with 8 bases between. The CDR3 spans 14 residues. This CDR3 reads CASSLVTAYNEQFF. The CDR3 nucleotides read TGCGCCAGCAGCTTGGTGACAGCTTACAATGAGCAGTTCTTC.

CDR3 protein: CASSSITGTTAFF. The CDR3 DNA is TGTGCCAGCAGCTCCATCACAGGGACGACGGCTTTCTTT. The chain couples TRBV7-9 to TRBJ1-1; tentatively, D is TRBD1 (6 bases). The germline V gene has CDR1 SEHNR and CDR2 FQNEAQ (reference sequence). This CDR3 has 13 amino acids. The V and J ends lost 4 bases and 11 bases respectively, with 17 bases between them.

The rearrangement joins TRBV7-2 to TRBJ2-5, with a weak D call TRBD2 (5 bases). The ends were cut back, 5 bases at V and 5 bases at J, with 9 bases in the middle. The CDR3 has 12 residues. Germline CDR1 is SGHTA and CDR2 is FQGNSA. Here the CDR3 DNA reads TGTGCCAGCAGCCTTGACTACGAGACCCAGTACTTC. Translation gives CASSLDYETQYF.

The rearrangement links TRBV23-1 to TRBJ2-7; TRBD2 matches at 10 bases. TRBV23-1 counts as an open reading frame of uncertain function. Trimming at V came to 4 bases and at J to 2 bases, leaving 5 bases not matched to a gene. The CDR3 extends over 15 amino acids. Here the CDR3 reads CASSLYSGGPYEQYF. For the CDR3, the DNA is TGCGCCAGCAGTCTCTATAGCGGGGGGCCCTACGAGCAGTACTTC.

The chain combines TRBV5-4 with TRBJ1-1; a possible D gene is TRBD1 (5 bases). Germline CDR1 is SGHNT and CDR2 is YYREEE (reference sequence). There are 14 residues in the CDR3. Trimming left V 1 base short and J 4 bases short, with 11 bases between. CDR3: CASSLPGGFTEAFF. CDR3 bases: TGTGCCAGCAGCTTGCCCGGGGGATTCACTGAAGCTTTCTTT.

In this sample, this clone turned up a few times. The chain recombines TRBV19 with TRBJ1-2, with D possibly TRBD1 on 6 matching bases. The V gene lost 5 bases and the J gene lost 3 bases, with 16 bases spanning the gap. CDR1 and CDR2 (germline): LNHDA, SQIVND (reference sequence). This CDR3 has 15 residues. The CDR3, as DNA: TGTGCCAGTAGTCCGCGGGGGGGCTTTCACTATGGCTACACCTTC. Translation: CASSPRGGFHYGYTF.

The chain recombines TRBV29-1 with TRBJ2-2; TRBD1 or TRBD2 may be the D gene (5 bases each). Germline values: CDR1 SQVTM, CDR2 ANQGSEA. V was clipped by 4 bases and J by 3 bases, with 9 bases between them. The CDR3 contains 13 residues. For the CDR3, the DNA is TGCAGCGTTGGGCAGGGAGACACCGGGGAGCTGTTTTTT. Its translation: CSVGQGDTGELFF.